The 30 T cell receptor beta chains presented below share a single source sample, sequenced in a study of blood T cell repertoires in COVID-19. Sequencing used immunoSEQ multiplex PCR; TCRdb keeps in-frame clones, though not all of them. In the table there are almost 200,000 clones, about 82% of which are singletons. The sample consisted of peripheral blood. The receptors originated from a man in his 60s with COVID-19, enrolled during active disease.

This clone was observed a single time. For the CDR3, the DNA is TGTGCCAGCAGTCACTCTGGACAGGGTGATTACTATGGCTACACCTTC. This encodes CASSHSGQGDYYGYTF. The chain combines TRBV27 with TRBJ1-2; 8 bases line up with TRBD1. Trimming took 5 bases from V and 3 from J; bases not matched to a gene: 11. There are 16 residues in the CDR3. Germline V gene sequence: CDR1 MNHEY, CDR2 SMNVEV (reference sequence).

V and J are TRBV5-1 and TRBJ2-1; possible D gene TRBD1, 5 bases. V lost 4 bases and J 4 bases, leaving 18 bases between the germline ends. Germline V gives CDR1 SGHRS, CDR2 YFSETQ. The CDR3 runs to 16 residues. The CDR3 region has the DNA TGCGCCAGCAGCGAGAGATTGACAGATTTTTACAATGAGCAGTTCTTC. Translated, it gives CASSERLTDFYNEQFF.

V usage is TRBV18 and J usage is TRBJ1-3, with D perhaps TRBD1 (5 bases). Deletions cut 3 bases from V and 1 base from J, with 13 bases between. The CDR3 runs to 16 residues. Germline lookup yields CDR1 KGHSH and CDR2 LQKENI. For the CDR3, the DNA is TGTGCCAGCTCACCTGCTGGGGGGGGTTCTGGAAACACCATATATTTT. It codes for CASSPAGGGSGNTIYF.

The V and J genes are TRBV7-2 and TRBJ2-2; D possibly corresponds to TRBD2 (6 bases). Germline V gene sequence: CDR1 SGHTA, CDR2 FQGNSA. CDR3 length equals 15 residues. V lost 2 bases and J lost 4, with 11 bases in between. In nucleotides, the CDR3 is TGTGCCAGCAGCTTAAACGGGGGTCCCACCGGGGAGCTGTTTTTT. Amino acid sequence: CASSLNGGPTGELFF.

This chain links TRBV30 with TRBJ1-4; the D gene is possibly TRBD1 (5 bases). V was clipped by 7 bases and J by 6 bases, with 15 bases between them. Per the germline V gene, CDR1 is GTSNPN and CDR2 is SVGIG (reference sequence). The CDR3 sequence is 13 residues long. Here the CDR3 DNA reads TGTGCCTCACCAGGGCAAAGGGATGAAAAACTGTTTTTT. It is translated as CASPGQRDEKLFF.

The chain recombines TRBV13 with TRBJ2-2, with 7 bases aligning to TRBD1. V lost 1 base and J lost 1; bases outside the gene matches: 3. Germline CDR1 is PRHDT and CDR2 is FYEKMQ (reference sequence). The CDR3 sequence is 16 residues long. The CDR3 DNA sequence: TGTGCCAGCAGCTTAGTCAGGACAGGGAACACCGGGGAGCTGTTTTTT. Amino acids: CASSLVRTGNTGELFF.

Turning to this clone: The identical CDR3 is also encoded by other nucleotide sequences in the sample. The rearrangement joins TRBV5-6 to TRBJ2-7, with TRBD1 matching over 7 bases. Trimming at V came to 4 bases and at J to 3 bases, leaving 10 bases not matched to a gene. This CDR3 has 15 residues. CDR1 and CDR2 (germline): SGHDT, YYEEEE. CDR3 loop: CASSPDPDRVYEQYF. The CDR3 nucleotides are TGTGCCAGCAGCCCAGACCCCGACAGGGTCTACGAGCAGTACTTC.

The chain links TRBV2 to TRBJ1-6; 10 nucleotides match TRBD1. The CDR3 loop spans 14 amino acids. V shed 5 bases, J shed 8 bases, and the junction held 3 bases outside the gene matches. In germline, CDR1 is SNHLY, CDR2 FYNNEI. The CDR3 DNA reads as TGTGCCAGCAGTCCGACAGGGGGCCATTCACCCCTCCACTTT. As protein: CASSPTGGHSPLHF.

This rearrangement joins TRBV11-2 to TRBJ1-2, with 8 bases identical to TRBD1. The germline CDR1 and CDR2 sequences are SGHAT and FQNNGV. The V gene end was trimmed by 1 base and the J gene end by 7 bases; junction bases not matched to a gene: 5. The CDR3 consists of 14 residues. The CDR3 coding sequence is TGTGCCAGCAGCTTAGCGCCAGGGGGCCTTGGCTACACCTTC. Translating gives CASSLAPGGLGYTF.

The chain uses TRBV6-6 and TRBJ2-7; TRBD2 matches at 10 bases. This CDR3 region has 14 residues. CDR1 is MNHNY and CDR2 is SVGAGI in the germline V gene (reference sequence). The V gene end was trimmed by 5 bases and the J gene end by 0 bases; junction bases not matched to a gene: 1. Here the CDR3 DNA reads TGTGCCAGCAGTCGGACTAGCGGCTCCTACGAGCAGTACTTC. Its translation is CASSRTSGSYEQYF.

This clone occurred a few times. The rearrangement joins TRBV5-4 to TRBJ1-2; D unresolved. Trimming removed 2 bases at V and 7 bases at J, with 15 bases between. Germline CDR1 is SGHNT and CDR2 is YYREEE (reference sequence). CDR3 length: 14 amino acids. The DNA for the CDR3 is TGTGCCAGCAGCTTCGTCAACTTCAACGGTGGCTACACCTTC. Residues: CASSFVNFNGGYTF. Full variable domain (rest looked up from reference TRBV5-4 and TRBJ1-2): ETGVTQSPTHLIKTRGQQVTLRCSSQSGHNTVSWYQQALGQGPQFIFQYYREEENGRGNFPPRFSGLQFPNYSSELNVNALELDDSALYLCASSFVNFNGGYTFGSGTRLTVV.

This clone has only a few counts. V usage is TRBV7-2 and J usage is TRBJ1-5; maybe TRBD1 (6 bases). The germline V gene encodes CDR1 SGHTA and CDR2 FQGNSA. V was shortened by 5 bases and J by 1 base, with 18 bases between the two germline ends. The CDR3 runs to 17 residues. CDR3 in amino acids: CASSLNPPGASNQPQHF. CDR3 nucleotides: TGTGCCAGCAGCCTCAACCCACCAGGGGCGAGCAATCAGCCCCAGCATTTT.

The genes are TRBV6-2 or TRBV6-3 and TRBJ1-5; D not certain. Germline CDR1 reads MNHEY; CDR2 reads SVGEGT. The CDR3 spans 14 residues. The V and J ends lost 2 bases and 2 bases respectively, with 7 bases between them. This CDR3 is CASSYLAGNQPQHF. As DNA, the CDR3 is TGTGCCAGCAGTTACCTAGCCGGCAATCAGCCCCAGCATTTT.

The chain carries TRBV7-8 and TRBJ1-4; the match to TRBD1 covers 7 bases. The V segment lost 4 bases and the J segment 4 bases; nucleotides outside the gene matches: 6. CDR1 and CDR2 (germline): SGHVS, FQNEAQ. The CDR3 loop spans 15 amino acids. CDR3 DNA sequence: TGTGCCAGCAGCTCGATCCGACAGGGTAATGAAAAACTGTTTTTT. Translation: CASSSIRQGNEKLFF.

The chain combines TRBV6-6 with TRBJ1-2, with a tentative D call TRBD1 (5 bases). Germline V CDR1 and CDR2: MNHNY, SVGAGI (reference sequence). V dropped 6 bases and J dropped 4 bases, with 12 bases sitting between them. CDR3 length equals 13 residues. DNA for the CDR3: TGTGCCAGCAGAGATACAGGTGGCTATGGCTACACCTTC. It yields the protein CASRDTGGYGYTF.

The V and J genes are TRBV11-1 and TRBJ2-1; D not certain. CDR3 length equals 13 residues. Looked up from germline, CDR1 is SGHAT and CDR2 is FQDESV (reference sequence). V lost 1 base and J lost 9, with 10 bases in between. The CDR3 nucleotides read TGTGCCAGCAGCTTAGGGCTAGACGGTGAGCAGTTCTTC. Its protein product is CASSLGLDGEQFF.

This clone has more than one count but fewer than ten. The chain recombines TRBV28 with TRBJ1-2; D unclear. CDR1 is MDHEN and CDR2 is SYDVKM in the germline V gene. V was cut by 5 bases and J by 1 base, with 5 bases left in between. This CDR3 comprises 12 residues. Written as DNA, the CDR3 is TGTGCCAGCAGTGGACTTAACTATGGCTACACCTTC. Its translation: CASSGLNYGYTF.

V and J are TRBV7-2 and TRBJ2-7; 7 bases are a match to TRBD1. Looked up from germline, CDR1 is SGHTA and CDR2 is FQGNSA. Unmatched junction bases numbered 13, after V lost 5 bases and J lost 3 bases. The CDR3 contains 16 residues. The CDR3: CASSPDAQGVRYEQYF. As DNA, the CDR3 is TGTGCCAGCAGCCCTGACGCCCAGGGGGTCCGCTACGAGCAGTACTTC.

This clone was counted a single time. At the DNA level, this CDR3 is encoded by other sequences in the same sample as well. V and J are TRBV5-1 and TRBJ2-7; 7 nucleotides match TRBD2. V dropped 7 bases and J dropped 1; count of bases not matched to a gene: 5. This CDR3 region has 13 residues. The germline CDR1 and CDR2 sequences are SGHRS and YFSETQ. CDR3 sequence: CASSLASSYEQYF. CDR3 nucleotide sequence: TGCGCCAGCTCACTAGCGTCTTCCTACGAGCAGTACTTC.

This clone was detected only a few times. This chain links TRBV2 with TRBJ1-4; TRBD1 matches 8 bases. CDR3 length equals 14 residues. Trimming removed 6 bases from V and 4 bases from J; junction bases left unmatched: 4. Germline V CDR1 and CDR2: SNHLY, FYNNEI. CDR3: CASSRDRLNEKLFF. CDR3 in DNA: TGTGCCAGCAGCAGGGACAGGCTTAATGAAAAACTGTTTTTT. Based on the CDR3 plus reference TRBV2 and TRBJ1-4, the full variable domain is EPEVTQTPSHQVTQMGQEVILRCVPISNHLYFYWYRQILGQKVEFLVSFYNNEISEKSEIFDDQFSVERPDGSNFTLKIRSTKLEDSAMYFCASSRDRLNEKLFFGSGTQLSVL.

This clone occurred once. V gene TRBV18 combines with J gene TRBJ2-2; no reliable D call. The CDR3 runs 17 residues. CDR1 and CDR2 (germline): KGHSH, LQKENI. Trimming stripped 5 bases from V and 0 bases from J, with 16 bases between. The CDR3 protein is CASSSYSVQANTGELFF. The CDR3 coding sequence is TGTGCCAGCTCATCCTACTCAGTCCAGGCGAACACCGGGGAGCTGTTTTTT. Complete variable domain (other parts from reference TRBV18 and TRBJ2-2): NAGVMQNPRHLVRRRGQEARLRCSPMKGHSHVYWYRQLPEEGLKFMVYLQKENIIDESGMPKERFSAEFPKEGPSILRIQQVVRGDSAAYFCASSSYSVQANTGELFFGEGSRLTVL.

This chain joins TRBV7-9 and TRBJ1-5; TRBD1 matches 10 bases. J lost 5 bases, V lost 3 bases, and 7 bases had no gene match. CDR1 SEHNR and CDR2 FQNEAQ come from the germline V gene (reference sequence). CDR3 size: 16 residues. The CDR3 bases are TGTGCCAGCAGCTTCCCCGGGACAGGGGAGGATCAGCCCCAGCATTTT. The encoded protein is CASSFPGTGEDQPQHF.

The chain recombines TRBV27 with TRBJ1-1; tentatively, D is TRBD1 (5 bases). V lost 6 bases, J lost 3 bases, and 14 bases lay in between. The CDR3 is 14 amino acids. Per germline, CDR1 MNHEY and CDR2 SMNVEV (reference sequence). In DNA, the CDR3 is TGTGCCAGCAGGGTCGGGGGAACGGACACTGAAGCTTTCTTT. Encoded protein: CASRVGGTDTEAFF.

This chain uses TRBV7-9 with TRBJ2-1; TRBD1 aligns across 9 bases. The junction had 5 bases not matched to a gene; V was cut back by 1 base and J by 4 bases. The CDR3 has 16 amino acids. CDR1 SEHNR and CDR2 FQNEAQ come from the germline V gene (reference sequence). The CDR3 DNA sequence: TGTGCCAGCAGCTTAGAGTCCGGGACAGGGTACAATGAGCAGTTCTTC. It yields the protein CASSLESGTGYNEQFF.

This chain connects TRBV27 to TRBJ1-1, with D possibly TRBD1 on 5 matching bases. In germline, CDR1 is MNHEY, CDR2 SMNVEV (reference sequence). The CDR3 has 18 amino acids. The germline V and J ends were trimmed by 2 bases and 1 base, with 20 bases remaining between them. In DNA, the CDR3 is TGTGCCAGCAGTTTAATCTCCGGACACTCCAGGAGGAACACTGAAGCTTTCTTT. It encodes CASSLISGHSRRNTEAFF.

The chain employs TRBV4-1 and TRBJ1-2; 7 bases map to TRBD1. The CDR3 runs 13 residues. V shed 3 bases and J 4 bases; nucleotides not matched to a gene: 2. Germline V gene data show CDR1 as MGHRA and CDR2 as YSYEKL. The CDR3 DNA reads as TGCGCCAGCAGCCACGGGACAGCCTATGGCTACACCTTC. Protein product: CASSHGTAYGYTF.

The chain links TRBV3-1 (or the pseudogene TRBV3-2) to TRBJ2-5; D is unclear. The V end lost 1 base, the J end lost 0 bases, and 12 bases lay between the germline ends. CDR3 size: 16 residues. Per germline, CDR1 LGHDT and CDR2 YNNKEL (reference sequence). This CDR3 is CASSQVSSEYQETQYF. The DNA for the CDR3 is TGTGCCAGCAGCCAAGTTTCCTCGGAGTACCAAGAGACCCAGTACTTC.

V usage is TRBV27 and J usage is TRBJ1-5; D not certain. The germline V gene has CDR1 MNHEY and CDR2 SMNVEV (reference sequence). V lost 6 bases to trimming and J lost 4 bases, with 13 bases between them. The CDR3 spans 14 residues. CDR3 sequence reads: CASRPGSPNQPQHF. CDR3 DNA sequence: TGTGCCAGCAGACCCGGGTCTCCTAATCAGCCCCAGCATTTT.

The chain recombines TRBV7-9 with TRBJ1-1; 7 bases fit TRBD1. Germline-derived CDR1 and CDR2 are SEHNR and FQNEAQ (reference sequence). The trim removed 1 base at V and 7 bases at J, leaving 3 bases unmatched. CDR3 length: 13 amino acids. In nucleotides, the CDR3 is TGTGCCAGCAGCTTAGGGGACAGAGGTGAAGCTTTCTTT. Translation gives CASSLGDRGEAFF. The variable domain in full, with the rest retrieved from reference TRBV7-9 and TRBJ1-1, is DTGVSQNPRHKITKRGQNVTFRCDPISEHNRLYWYRQTLGQGPEFLTYFQNEAQLEKSRLLSDRFSAERPKGSFSTLEIQRTEQGDSAMYLCASSLGDRGEAFFGQGTRLTVV.

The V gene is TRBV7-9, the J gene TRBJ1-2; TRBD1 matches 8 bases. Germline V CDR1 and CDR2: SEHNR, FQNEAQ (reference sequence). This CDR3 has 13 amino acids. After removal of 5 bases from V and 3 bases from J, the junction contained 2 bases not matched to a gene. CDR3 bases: TGTGCCAGCAGCCCGGGACAGGACTATGGCTACACCTTC. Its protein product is CASSPGQDYGYTF. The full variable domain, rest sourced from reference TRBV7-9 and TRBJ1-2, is DTGVSQNPRHKITKRGQNVTFRCDPISEHNRLYWYRQTLGQGPEFLTYFQNEAQLEKSRLLSDRFSAERPKGSFSTLEIQRTEQGDSAMYLCASSPGQDYGYTFGSGTRLTVV.